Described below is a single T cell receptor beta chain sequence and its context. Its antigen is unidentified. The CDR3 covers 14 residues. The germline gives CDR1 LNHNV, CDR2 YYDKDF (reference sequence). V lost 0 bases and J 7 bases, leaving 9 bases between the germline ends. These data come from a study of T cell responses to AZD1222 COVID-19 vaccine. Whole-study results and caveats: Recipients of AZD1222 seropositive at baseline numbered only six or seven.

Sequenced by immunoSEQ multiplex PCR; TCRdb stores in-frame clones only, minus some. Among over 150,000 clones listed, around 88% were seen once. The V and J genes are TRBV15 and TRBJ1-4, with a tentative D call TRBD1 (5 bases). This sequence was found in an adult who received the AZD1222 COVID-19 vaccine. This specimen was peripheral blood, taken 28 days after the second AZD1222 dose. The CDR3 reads CATSREIGVEKLFF. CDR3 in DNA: TGTGCCACCAGCAGAGAGATAGGGGTTGAAAAACTGTTTTTT.